This entry lists 17 T cell receptor beta chains sequenced from one sample in a study of PD-L1 blockade in urothelial cancer. Generated by immunoSEQ multiplex PCR, the TCRdb table keeps only in-frame clones and is missing some. The sample records 55,000 to 75,000 clones, roughly four fifths being singletons. Time point given: pretreatment peripheral blood. Source: PBMCs, taken around atezolizumab (anti-PD-L1) treatment. The receptors were sampled from a man aged 70-80 years with urothelial cancer.

V usage is TRBV7-2 and J usage is TRBJ2-1, with 12 bases matching TRBD2. There are 15 residues in the CDR3. In germline, CDR1 is SGHTA, CDR2 FQGNSA. V lost 5 bases to trimming and J lost 4 bases; unmatched junction nucleotides: 3. In nucleotides, the CDR3 is TGTGCCAGCAGCCGACTAGCGGGAGTATACAATGAGCAGTTCTTC. Its translation is CASSRLAGVYNEQFF.

This clone ranks as medium-sized (0.01 to 0.1%). The genes are TRBV5-1 and TRBJ2-7; 7 bases agree with TRBD2. Looked up from germline, CDR1 is SGHRS and CDR2 is YFSETQ. Germline trimming cut 4 bases from V and 1 base from J; bases unmatched to any gene: 11. CDR3 size: 16 residues. As DNA, the CDR3 is TGCGCCAGCAGCCCGGAGGCCCGGGACTATTCCTACGAGCAGTACTTC. Amino acid sequence: CASSPEARDYSYEQYF.

The chain couples TRBV19 to TRBJ2-1; TRBD2 matches at 8 bases. The germline gives CDR1 LNHDA, CDR2 SQIVND (reference sequence). V trimming: 3 bases; J trimming: 2 bases; junction bases outside the gene matches: 6. The CDR3 sequence is 16 residues long. The CDR3 sequence: CASSIEAGGTYNEQFF. CDR3 bases: TGTGCCAGTAGTATCGAGGCGGGAGGTACCTACAATGAGCAGTTCTTC. The full variable domain, in which reference TRBV19 and TRBJ2-1 provide the parts outside the CDR3, is DGGITQSPKYLFRKEGQNVTLSCEQNLNHDAMYWYRQDPGQGLRLIYYSQIVNDFQKGDIAEGYSVSREKKESFPLTVTSAQKNPTAFYLCASSIEAGGTYNEQFFGPGTRLTVL.

A few counts support this clone. The J gene is TRBJ2-7, the V gene TRBV7-8; D is ambiguous. Germline V gene data show CDR1 as SGHVS and CDR2 as FQNEAQ. CDR3 length: 15 amino acids. The V end lost 2 bases, the J end lost 3 bases, and 14 bases lay between the germline ends. As DNA, the CDR3 is TGTGCCAGCAGCTTATATGCAGGTAAAGGCTACGAGCAGTACTTC. Amino acid sequence: CASSLYAGKGYEQYF.

This clone was counted ten times or more. V is TRBV7-7 and J is TRBJ2-3; 7 nucleotides line up with TRBD1. There are 15 residues in the CDR3. Germline V gives CDR1 SSHAT, CDR2 FNYEAQ (reference sequence). J gave up 2 bases and V 2 bases, and 4 bases lay outside the gene matches. The CDR3 DNA sequence: TGTGCCAGCAGCTTAAGGGACAGCGCCACAGATACGCAGTATTTT. Translating it yields CASSLRDSATDTQYF.

The chain has TRBV29-1 and TRBJ2-1, with a possible D match to TRBD2 (6 bases). From germline, CDR1 is SQVTM and CDR2 ANQGSEA. The CDR3 sequence is 11 residues long. V lost 7 bases and J 8 bases, leaving 12 bases between the germline ends. The CDR3: CSAEGVDEQFF. As DNA, the CDR3 is TGCAGCGCGGAGGGAGTGGATGAGCAGTTCTTC.

This clone was counted a single time. The gene calls are TRBV28 and TRBJ2-6, with 7 bases aligning to TRBD1. From germline, CDR1 is MDHEN and CDR2 SYDVKM. CDR3 size: 21 residues. With V trimmed by 2 bases and J by 2 bases, 18 bases remained unmatched. The CDR3 loop is CASSLNIRWDRDLTGANVLTF. CDR3 sequence (DNA): TGTGCCAGCAGTTTAAACATCCGATGGGACAGAGACCTTACTGGGGCCAACGTCCTGACTTTC.

The chain carries TRBV11-2 and TRBJ2-3; no firm D call. Between the trimmed V and J ends, which lost 5 bases and 4 bases, there was a span of 7 bases. Germline V gene data show CDR1 as SGHAT and CDR2 as FQNNGV. CDR3 length: 12 amino acids. CDR3 coding DNA: TGTGCCAGCAGCCCCTCGTCAGATACGCAGTATTTT. Amino acid sequence: CASSPSSDTQYF.

The chain has TRBV2 and TRBJ2-4; D is perhaps TRBD1 (6 bases). Germline V gene lookup returns CDR1 SNHLY and CDR2 FYNNEI. The ends were cut back, 4 bases at V and 0 bases at J, with 10 bases in the middle. The CDR3 is made up of 15 amino acids. CDR3 residues: CASSATGLAKNIQYF. DNA of the CDR3: TGTGCCAGCAGTGCAACAGGGCTAGCCAAAAACATTCAGTACTTC.

This clone occurred once. V gene TRBV7-9 combines with J gene TRBJ2-3; D ambiguous. The CDR3 is 13 residues long. In germline, CDR1 is SEHNR, CDR2 FQNEAQ (reference sequence). Trimming removed 5 bases from V and 2 bases from J, with 8 bases in between. The CDR3 sequence is CASSPLYTDTQYF. CDR3 in DNA: TGTGCCAGCAGCCCCTTATACACAGATACGCAGTATTTT.

This clone occurred a few times. V and J are TRBV5-8 and TRBJ2-1; TRBD2 aligns across 9 bases. CDR1 and CDR2 from the germline V gene are SGHTS and YDEGEE. CDR3 length equals 16 residues. V dropped 2 bases and J dropped 6; count of bases not matched to a gene: 9. CDR3 sequence (DNA): TGTGCCAGCAGCTTACTGACTAGCGGAACCTTCAATGAGCAGTTCTTC. It codes for CASSLLTSGTFNEQFF.

This clone has only one observation. The rearrangement uses TRBV27 and TRBJ1-2; a weak D match, TRBD1 (5 bases). Germline V gives CDR1 MNHEY, CDR2 SMNVEV (reference sequence). The CDR3 runs 15 residues. V was trimmed by 1 base and J by 4 bases, leaving 13 bases between them. The CDR3 sequence: CASSLLLSGIYGYTF. The CDR3 DNA reads as TGTGCCAGCAGTTTATTACTCTCAGGGATCTATGGCTACACCTTC.

Here the CDR3 DNA reads TGCAGCGTTGTGGGGGACAGAAATAGCTACGAGCAGTACTTC. Translation gives CSVVGDRNSYEQYF. This rearrangement joins TRBV29-1 to TRBJ2-7, with 7 bases that match TRBD1. In germline, CDR1 is SQVTM, CDR2 ANQGSEA. J lost 3 bases, V lost 4 bases, and 9 bases had no gene match. This CDR3 region has 14 residues.

This clone was counted a single time. The chain uses TRBV5-8 and TRBJ2-1; the match to TRBD2 covers 13 bases. J lost 12 bases, V lost 0 bases, and 15 bases had no gene match. The CDR3 covers 18 residues. Looked up from germline, CDR1 is SGHTS and CDR2 is YDEGEE. CDR3 amino acids: CASSLVKVGLAGVFWQFF. In DNA form, the CDR3 reads TGTGCCAGCAGCTTGGTAAAGGTTGGACTAGCGGGAGTCTTTTGGCAGTTCTTC.

The gene calls are TRBV28 and TRBJ1-1; D may be TRBD1 (5 bases). This CDR3 region has 14 residues. In germline, CDR1 is MDHEN, CDR2 SYDVKM. Trimming took off 5 bases at V and 5 bases at J, with 15 bases between the two ends. The CDR3 nucleotides read TGTGCCAGCAGTAGGTCAGGGTTGAGAACTGAAGCTTTCTTT. Translated: CASSRSGLRTEAFF.

The chain couples TRBV7-9 to TRBJ2-3; D gene ambiguous. The CDR3 loop spans 14 amino acids. Trimming left V 3 bases short and J 3 bases short, with 10 bases between. The V gene's germline CDR1 is SEHNR and CDR2 FQNEAQ (reference sequence). The CDR3 here is CASSFPRSTDTQYF. The CDR3 bases are TGTGCCAGCAGCTTCCCTAGATCGACAGATACGCAGTATTTT. The complete variable domain, with remaining parts taken from reference TRBV7-9 and TRBJ2-3, reads DTGVSQNPRHKITKRGQNVTFRCDPISEHNRLYWYRQTLGQGPEFLTYFQNEAQLEKSRLLSDRFSAERPKGSFSTLEIQRTEQGDSAMYLCASSFPRSTDTQYFGPGTRLTVL.

The chain has TRBV27 and TRBJ1-5, with 7 bases that match TRBD1. The germline V gene encodes CDR1 MNHEY and CDR2 SMNVEV (reference sequence). This CDR3 comprises 15 residues. V shed 8 bases and J 0 bases; nucleotides not matched to a gene: 7. DNA of the CDR3: TGTGCCAGCGGGGGGACAGATTATAGCAATCAGCCCCAGCATTTT. Translated: CASGGTDYSNQPQHF.